These 9 T cell receptor beta chains share one sample of origin, sequenced in a study of identifying expanded T cells in peripheral blood. This table comes from immunoSEQ multiplex PCR, and its TCRdb copy is limited to in-frame clones, with some not included. The sample contains around 91,000 clones, about nine tenths of which appear only once. Material: blood. The receptors stem from a person aged 18 to 70 in good health.

The V gene is TRBV7-9, the J gene TRBJ1-2; a weak D match, TRBD1 (5 bases). The CDR3 spans 17 residues. The V gene's germline CDR1 is SEHNR and CDR2 FQNEAQ (reference sequence). The V end was cut by 2 bases, the J end by 1 base, with 17 bases between. CDR3 loop: CASSLRETALINYGYTF. The CDR3, as DNA: TGTGCCAGCAGCTTAAGGGAGACAGCGCTGATTAACTATGGCTACACCTTC.

This rearrangement joins TRBV6-4 to TRBJ2-3, with TRBD2 matching over 10 bases. Germline V lookup: CDR1 MRHNA, CDR2 SNTAGT. V lost 4 bases and J lost 4; bases outside the gene matches: 5. The CDR3 totals 15 residues. Here the CDR3 reads CASSVVAGGADTQYF. As DNA, the CDR3 is TGTGCCAGCAGTGTCGTAGCGGGAGGTGCAGATACGCAGTATTTT.

In the case of this clone: The same CDR3 arises from other DNA sequences in this sample as well. V usage is TRBV5-1 and J usage is TRBJ2-1, with no clear D. Germline V CDR1 and CDR2: SGHRS, YFSETQ. The CDR3 contains 13 residues. The V end lost 0 bases, the J end lost 7 bases, and 8 bases lay between the germline ends. CDR3 DNA sequence: TGCGCCAGCAGCTTGGGCACTGGAAATGAGCAGTTCTTC. This sequence encodes CASSLGTGNEQFF.

V is TRBV28 and J is TRBJ2-1, with 7 bases matching TRBD2. Per germline, CDR1 MDHEN and CDR2 SYDVKM. This CDR3 has 16 residues. J lost 4 bases, V lost 5 bases, and 11 bases had no gene match. DNA for the CDR3: TGTGCCAGCAGTCAGTGGGGGACTACAGTTTACAATGAGCAGTTCTTC. It is translated as CASSQWGTTVYNEQFF.

V gene TRBV11-2 combines with J gene TRBJ2-7; D might be TRBD2 (5 bases). Trimming left V 0 bases short and J 2 bases short, with 14 bases between. The CDR3 loop spans 16 amino acids. Per the germline V gene, CDR1 is SGHAT and CDR2 is FQNNGV. CDR3 nucleotide sequence: TGTGCCAGCAGCTTAGAGGTAGCCCGGGGAACCTACGAGCAGTACTTC. Amino acid sequence: CASSLEVARGTYEQYF.

V usage is TRBV5-4 and J usage is TRBJ2-4; tentative D call: TRBD2 (5 bases). Trimming stripped 7 bases from V and 1 base from J, with 12 bases between. The CDR3 runs to 14 residues. Germline V gene data show CDR1 as SGHNT and CDR2 as YYREEE (reference sequence). CDR3 nucleotide sequence: TGTGCCAGCGGGGAGATGGCGGCCAAAAACATTCAGTACTTC. This sequence encodes CASGEMAAKNIQYF.

The chain carries TRBV14 and TRBJ2-1; 9 nucleotides align to TRBD2. There are 16 residues in the CDR3. Germline CDR1 and CDR2: SGHDN and FVKESK. The V gene end was trimmed by 1 base and the J gene end by 5 bases; junction bases not matched to a gene: 6. The CDR3 region is CASSQVLLAGHNEQFF. The DNA of the CDR3 is TGTGCCAGCAGCCAAGTATTGCTAGCGGGACACAATGAGCAGTTCTTC.

The chain couples TRBV28 to TRBJ2-5; 9 bases fit TRBD1. V dropped 6 bases and J dropped 5; count of bases not matched to a gene: 7. Per the germline V gene, CDR1 is MDHEN and CDR2 is SYDVKM. The CDR3 has 14 residues. CDR3 sequence (DNA): TGTGCCAGCAGCCCAACAGGGGGCGCCGAGACCCAGTACTTC. Its protein is CASSPTGGAETQYF.

The chain is built from TRBV7-9 and TRBJ1-4, with 7 bases that match TRBD1. Germline loops: CDR1 SEHNR, CDR2 FQNEAQ (reference sequence). With V trimmed by 4 bases and J by 0 bases, 8 bases remained unmatched. The length of the CDR3 is 17 residues. For the CDR3, the DNA is TGTGCCAGCAGCTCGGGGGGACAGTCTGCAACTAATGAAAAACTGTTTTTT. Its protein is CASSSGGQSATNEKLFF.